The rows below give T cell receptor beta chains drawn from one sample of a study of T-cell reconstitution after alpha-beta-depleted transplantation in children. TCRdb passed the PCR reads through MiXCR, listing each CDR3 protein once. The sample has some 250,000 distinct CDR3 sequences, more than 10% seen once. Material: PBMCs from the stem cell graft donor, obtained from the stem cell graft. These receptor sequences come from a human donor who donated a stem cell graft to a child with acute lymphoblastic leukemia. The CDR3 runs from the conserved cysteine through the conserved F or W. Fields, in order: D gene, clone size, V gene, J gene, CDR3 protein, CDR3 DNA. D genes are given only for firm matches. A clone size is listed for some rows: how often the clone was seen (once, few, many), or a class if it is expanded.

D: .; size: many; V: TRBV5-1; J: TRBJ2-6; CDR3: CASSHALGANVLTF; DNA: TGCGCCAGCAGCCACGCGCTTGGGGCCAACGTCCTGACTTTC
D: .; size: .; V: TRBV5-1; J: TRBJ2-5; CDR3: CASSFGIWQGRRETQYF; DNA: TGCGCCAGCAGCTTCGGTATTTGGCAGGGCCGAAGAGAGACCCAGTACTTC
D: .; size: many; V: TRBV18; J: TRBJ2-7; CDR3: CASSPLRQGPAFGSSYEQYF; DNA: TGTGCCAGCTCACCCCTCAGGCAGGGGCCGGCATTTGGGAGCTCCTACGAGCAGTACTTC
D: .; size: many; V: TRBV7-9; J: TRBJ1-2; CDR3: CASSFGGIGYGYTF; DNA: TGTGCCAGCAGCTTTGGGGGCATAGGCTATGGCTACACCTTC
D: .; size: many; V: TRBV21-1; J: TRBJ2-7; CDR3: CASTDSGTSGVEQYF; DNA: TGTGCCAGCACCGACTCAGGTACTAGCGGTGTGGAGCAGTACTTC
D: TRBD2; size: many; V: TRBV3-1; J: TRBJ2-7; CDR3: CASSQGLAGPYEQYF; DNA: TGTGCCAGCAGCCAAGGCCTAGCGGGCCCCTACGAGCAGTACTTC
D: TRBD2; size: .; V: TRBV6-1; J: TRBJ2-1; CDR3: CASSAQPSGGYNEQFF; DNA: TGTGCCAGCAGTGCACAGCCCAGCGGGGGGTACAATGAGCAGTTCTTC
D: .; size: many; V: TRBV7-9; J: TRBJ1-1; CDR3: CASSLAVSWTNTEAFF; DNA: TGTGCCAGCAGCCTGGCGGTTAGTTGGACCAACACTGAAGCTTTCTTT
D: .; size: many; V: TRBV7-9; J: TRBJ2-3; CDR3: CASSWSGRGADTQYF; DNA: TGTGCCAGCAGCTGGTCGGGGCGGGGCGCAGATACGCAGTATTTT
D: TRBD1; size: many; V: TRBV28; J: TRBJ1-2; CDR3: CASSSNPGTANYGYTF; DNA: TGTGCCAGCAGTTCAAACCCCGGGACAGCTAACTATGGCTACACCTTC
D: .; size: many; V: TRBV28; J: TRBJ2-7; CDR3: CASSSLPRERSYEQYF; DNA: TGTGCCAGCAGTTCCCTACCCCGGGAGCGGTCCTACGAGCAGTACTTC
D: TRBD1; size: .; V: TRBV25-1; J: TRBJ2-7; CDR3: CASTETGALPYEQYF; DNA: TGTGCCAGTACCGAGACAGGGGCGCTGCCCTACGAGCAGTACTTC
D: .; size: many; V: TRBV27; J: TRBJ1-5; CDR3: CASSYGTGVQPQHF; DNA: TGTGCCAGCAGTTATGGGACCGGGGTTCAGCCCCAGCATTTT
D: .; size: .; V: TRBV20-1; J: TRBJ2-3; CDR3: CSAPPDTVSHTDTQYF; DNA: TGCAGTGCTCCACCGGATACGGTATCTCATACAGATACGCAGTATTTT
D: TRBD2; size: many; V: TRBV18; J: TRBJ2-7; CDR3: CASSRGTSETYEQYF; DNA: TGTGCCAGCTCACGCGGGACTAGCGAGACCTACGAGCAGTACTTC
D: TRBD2; size: many; V: TRBV7-9; J: TRBJ2-7; CDR3: CASSPLTGGYEQYF; DNA: TGTGCCAGCAGCCCCCTGACGGGAGGGTACGAGCAGTACTTC
D: TRBD1; size: few; V: TRBV4-2; J: TRBJ2-2; CDR3: CASSHLQGAGELFF; DNA: TGTGCCAGCAGCCATCTCCAGGGGGCCGGGGAGCTGTTTTTT
D: .; size: many; V: TRBV20-1; J: TRBJ2-1; CDR3: CSANQRGTFISEQFF; DNA: TGCAGTGCTAACCAACGGGGGACATTTATCAGTGAGCAGTTCTTC
D: .; size: many; V: TRBV6-5; J: TRBJ2-5; CDR3: CASSYDGGETQYF; DNA: TGTGCCAGCAGTTACGACGGAGGAGAGACCCAGTACTTC
D: .; size: few; V: TRBV4-2; J: TRBJ2-5; CDR3: CASSQAKGGKETQYF; DNA: TGTGCCAGCAGCCAAGCAAAAGGGGGTAAAGAGACCCAGTACTTC
D: TRBD2; size: many; V: TRBV28; J: TRBJ2-7; CDR3: CASSIIAGENYEQYF; DNA: TGTGCCAGCAGTATAATAGCGGGGGAGAACTACGAGCAGTACTTC
D: TRBD2; size: many; V: TRBV13; J: TRBJ2-1; CDR3: CASSPSGTSRMIEQFF; DNA: TGTGCCAGCAGCCCCTCGGGGACTAGCAGGATGATAGAGCAGTTCTTC
D: .; size: many; V: TRBV3-1; J: TRBJ1-5; CDR3: CASSQGVGGNQPQHF; DNA: TGTGCCAGCAGCCAAGGGGTTGGGGGCAATCAGCCCCAGCATTTT
D: .; size: many; V: TRBV7-2; J: TRBJ2-7; CDR3: CASSASDRPLGEQYF; DNA: TGTGCCAGCAGCGCCTCCGACAGACCCCTTGGCGAGCAGTACTTC
D: .; size: many; V: TRBV24-1; J: TRBJ2-3; CDR3: CATSDTGFTDTQYF; DNA: TGTGCCACCAGTGATACAGGGTTTACAGATACGCAGTATTTT
D: .; size: many; V: TRBV20-1; J: TRBJ2-5; CDR3: CSAPGQYQETQYF; DNA: TGCAGTGCCCCTGGGCAGTACCAAGAGACCCAGTACTTC
D: .; size: .; V: TRBV6-1; J: TRBJ1-5; CDR3: CASCPRGGAQPQHF; DNA: TGTGCCAGCTGCCCTAGGGGTGGAGCTCAGCCCCAGCATTTT
D: .; size: few; V: TRBV5-1; J: TRBJ1-1; CDR3: CASSFAKGTANTEAFF; DNA: TGCGCCAGCAGCTTCGCCAAAGGGACGGCCAATACTGAAGCTTTCTTT
D: TRBD1; size: .; V: TRBV3-1; J: TRBJ2-2; CDR3: CACSVRQGAHTTGELFF; DNA: TGTGCCTGCAGCGTGCGACAGGGGGCTCATACCACCGGGGAGCTGTTTTTT
D: .; size: many; V: TRBV3-1; J: TRBJ2-1; CDR3: CASSQATFGEQFF; DNA: TGTGCCAGCAGCCAAGCGACCTTTGGTGAGCAGTTCTTC
D: TRBD1; size: many; V: TRBV27; J: TRBJ1-6; CDR3: CASSLSTGWNSPLHF; DNA: TGTGCCAGCAGTTTATCGACAGGGTGGAATTCACCCCTCCACTTT
D: .; size: many; V: TRBV3-1; J: TRBJ1-2; CDR3: CASSQHDRFYGYTF; DNA: TGTGCCAGCAGCCAACACGACAGATTCTATGGCTACACCTTC
D: TRBD1; size: many; V: TRBV10-3; J: TRBJ2-2; CDR3: CAISARQGATGELFF; DNA: TGTGCCATCAGTGCCCGACAGGGGGCCACCGGGGAGCTGTTTTTT
D: TRBD1; size: few; V: TRBV6-5; J: TRBJ1-2; CDR3: CASSYSITGGSYTF; DNA: TGTGCCAGCAGTTACTCGATAACAGGGGGAAGCTACACCTTC
D: .; size: many; V: TRBV29-1; J: TRBJ2-3; CDR3: CSVAWTPTPADTQYF; DNA: TGCAGCGTTGCGTGGACTCCTACCCCGGCAGATACGCAGTATTTT
D: TRBD1; size: many; V: TRBV5-1; J: TRBJ2-3; CDR3: CASSPGQGRTDTQYF; DNA: TGCGCCAGCAGCCCGGGACAGGGACGCACAGATACGCAGTATTTT
D: .; size: many; V: TRBV7-2; J: TRBJ1-4; CDR3: CASSLDREEEKLFF; DNA: TGTGCCAGCAGCTTAGACAGGGAAGAGGAAAAACTGTTTTTT
D: TRBD1; size: many; V: TRBV20-1; J: TRBJ1-2; CDR3: CATGGRGLGYGYTF; DNA: TGCGCTACCGGGGGCAGGGGGCTTGGCTATGGCTACACCTTC
D: .; size: many; V: TRBV28; J: TRBJ1-1; CDR3: CASSFPTHRAMNTEAFF; DNA: TGTGCCAGCAGTTTCCCGACCCACAGGGCTATGAACACTGAAGCTTTCTTT
D: .; size: .; V: TRBV13; J: TRBJ2-7; CDR3: CASSEGHLSYEQYF; DNA: TGTGCCAGCAGCGAGGGACACCTATCATACGAGCAGTACTTC
D: .; size: many; V: TRBV12-5; J: TRBJ2-1; CDR3: CASGMGGSYNEQFF; DNA: TGTGCTAGTGGTATGGGGGGCTCCTACAATGAGCAGTTCTTC
D: .; size: many; V: TRBV20-1; J: TRBJ1-1; CDR3: CSAPDKDTEAFF; DNA: TGCAGTGCCCCGGACAAAGACACTGAAGCTTTCTTT
D: TRBD2; size: many; V: TRBV12-3/TRBV12-4; J: TRBJ2-1; CDR3: CASSRGLAGANEQFF; DNA: TGTGCCAGCAGTCGCGGACTAGCGGGGGCAAATGAGCAGTTCTTC
D: .; size: few; V: TRBV7-2; J: TRBJ2-7; CDR3: CASSLALTDLYEQYF; DNA: TGTGCCAGCAGCTTAGCTTTGACGGACCTCTACGAGCAGTACTTC
D: TRBD2; size: few; V: TRBV20-1; J: TRBJ2-3; CDR3: CSADLRGADTQYF; DNA: TGCAGTGCTGATCTCCGGGGGGCAGATACGCAGTATTTT
D: TRBD2; size: many; V: TRBV4-2; J: TRBJ2-1; CDR3: CASSQDQGLVYNEQFF; DNA: TGTGCCAGCAGCCAAGATCAGGGACTAGTATACAATGAGCAGTTCTTC
D: .; size: many; V: TRBV6-2/TRBV6-3; J: TRBJ2-2; CDR3: CASDRVDRSNTGELFF; DNA: TGTGCCAGTGACCGAGTGGACAGATCGAACACCGGGGAGCTGTTTTTT
D: .; size: many; V: TRBV20-1; J: TRBJ1-4; CDR3: CSARDLRIHEKLFF; DNA: TGCAGTGCTAGAGATCTCCGGATCCATGAAAAACTGTTTTTT
D: .; size: many; V: TRBV7-2; J: TRBJ1-2; CDR3: CASSLVGGQSGGYTF; DNA: TGTGCCAGCAGCTTAGTAGGGGGGCAATCGGGAGGCTACACCTTC
D: .; size: many; V: TRBV5-5; J: TRBJ2-3; CDR3: CASSQTGGTDTQYF; DNA: TGTGCCAGCAGCCAGACGGGGGGCACAGATACGCAGTATTTT
D: .; size: .; V: TRBV7-9; J: TRBJ2-3; CDR3: CASSPPYLGMDTQYF; DNA: TGTGCCAGCAGCCCCCCCTACCTAGGGATGGATACGCAGTATTTT
D: .; size: many; V: TRBV20-1; J: TRBJ1-3; CDR3: CSAEGPRLSGNTIYF; DNA: TGCAGTGCAGAGGGACCACGCCTCTCTGGAAACACCATATATTTT
D: .; size: many; V: TRBV5-1; J: TRBJ2-2; CDR3: CASSAGTLNTGELFF; DNA: TGCGCCAGCAGCGCGGGAACCCTAAACACCGGGGAGCTGTTTTTT
D: TRBD1; size: .; V: TRBV14; J: TRBJ1-5; CDR3: CASSQDNPQGARNQPQHF; DNA: TGTGCCAGCAGCCAAGATAACCCACAGGGGGCGAGAAATCAGCCCCAGCATTTT
D: .; size: many; V: TRBV6-1; J: TRBJ1-1; CDR3: CASSDQGNTEAFF; DNA: TGTGCCAGCAGTGATCAGGGAAACACTGAAGCTTTCTTT